Below are 18 T cell receptor beta chains sequenced from a single sample in a study of cytomegalovirus exposure and HLA in healthy donors. PCR involved 60 Vbeta and 13 Jbeta primers. The repertoire was sequenced with immunoSEQ multiplex PCR; TCRdb's copy has only in-frame clones and lacks some. Of 120,000 or so clones listed, approximately 79% are singletons. The sample comprised PBMCs. These receptors came from a man aged 30 to 45 in good health and CMV-seronegative.

The rearrangement uses TRBV25-1 and TRBJ2-7; D not certain. The germline gives CDR1 MGHDK, CDR2 SYGVNS. V lost 3 bases to trimming and J lost 5 bases, with 17 bases between them. The CDR3 length is 15 residues. CDR3 in amino acids: CASSEYTVHPDEQYF. In nucleotides, the CDR3 is TGTGCCAGCAGTGAGTACACAGTACACCCTGACGAGCAGTACTTC.

The chain combines TRBV5-1 with TRBJ2-1; 10 bases are shared with TRBD2. The CDR3 consists of 15 residues. CDR1 and CDR2 from the germline V gene are SGHRS and YFSETQ. Germline trimming cut 0 bases from V and 5 bases from J; bases unmatched to any gene: 2. The DNA of the CDR3 is TGCGCCAGCAGCTTGGGTGGACTAGCGGACAATGAGCAGTTCTTC. Its protein product is CASSLGGLADNEQFF.

CDR3: CASSVGGQEGNSPLHF. The CDR3 bases are TGTGCCAGCAGCGTAGGTGGACAGGAAGGTAATTCACCCCTCCACTTT. The rearrangement joins TRBV9 to TRBJ1-6; 7 bases fit TRBD1. The CDR3 is 16 amino acids. With 0 bases clipped from V and 6 bases from J, the junction kept 6 bases outside the gene matches. CDR1 is SGDLS, CDR2 YYNGEE, per germline. The full variable domain, in which reference TRBV9 and TRBJ1-6 provide the parts outside the CDR3, is DSGVTQTPKHLITATGQRVTLRCSPRSGDLSVYWYQQSLDQGLQFLIQYYNGEERAKGNILERFSAQQFPDLHSELNLSSLELGDSALYFCASSVGGQEGNSPLHFGNGTRLTVT.

This chain joins TRBV25-1 and TRBJ2-2; no firm D call. Germline CDR1 MGHDK, CDR2 SYGVNS. This CDR3 region has 11 residues. The V gene lost 10 bases and the J gene lost 1 base, with 4 bases spanning the gap. The CDR3 spells CATGNTGELFF. DNA of the CDR3: TGTGCCACCGGGAACACCGGGGAGCTGTTTTTT.

The genes are TRBV7-6 and TRBJ1-2; D gene ambiguous. This CDR3 is built from 14 residues. The germline V gene has CDR1 SGHVS and CDR2 FNYEAQ. With 1 base removed from V and 3 bases from J, the gap between germline ends came to 9 bases. The DNA for the CDR3 is TGTGCCAGCAGCTTAGGGGAGGGAGACTATGGCTACACCTTC. This sequence encodes CASSLGEGDYGYTF. Drawing the rest from reference TRBV7-6 and TRBJ1-2, the complete variable domain is GAGVSQSPRYKVTKRGQDVALRCDPISGHVSLYWYRQALGQGPEFLTYFNYEAQQDKSGLPNDRFSAERPEGSISTLTIQRTEQRDSAMYRCASSLGEGDYGYTFGSGTRLTVV.

The DNA of the CDR3 is TGTGCCAGTAGTAATCGGACATACACTGAAGCTTTCTTT. It translates to CASSNRTYTEAFF. The chain joins TRBV19 to TRBJ1-1; possible D gene TRBD1, 5 bases. CDR1 is LNHDA and CDR2 is SQIVND in the germline V gene (reference sequence). The CDR3 consists of 13 residues. Deletions cut 4 bases from V and 3 bases from J, with 9 bases between.

The gene calls are TRBV27 and TRBJ2-1; 11 bases map to TRBD1. V lost 4 bases to trimming and J lost 8 bases; unmatched junction nucleotides: 7. CDR1 MNHEY and CDR2 SMNVEV come from the germline V gene (reference sequence). This CDR3 is 15 amino acids long. CDR3 in amino acids: CASSSGTGGFDEQFF. CDR3 in DNA: TGTGCCAGCAGTTCCGGGACAGGGGGTTTCGATGAGCAGTTCTTC.

There are a few counts of this clone. This sequence joins TRBV4-1 and TRBJ1-2, with no clear D. CDR1 and CDR2 (germline): MGHRA, YSYEKL. This CDR3 has 18 residues. Trimming took 2 bases from V and 2 from J, leaving 21 bases between them. The CDR3 DNA reads TGCGCCAGCAGCCAATTGGCAGGACTTGGCCCGGGGAACTATGGCTACACCTTC. Amino acids: CASSQLAGLGPGNYGYTF.

V usage is TRBV28 and J usage is TRBJ1-2, with no clear D. V lost 1 base, J lost 2 bases, and 17 bases lay in between. Looked up from germline, CDR1 is MDHEN and CDR2 is SYDVKM. CDR3 length: 17 amino acids. CDR3 sequence (DNA): TGTGCCAGCAGTTTATCCCCGAACGGAGGGTGGAACTATGGCTACACCTTC. It is translated as CASSLSPNGGWNYGYTF.

This clone showed up just a few times. The chain employs TRBV21-1 and TRBJ2-7; the tabulated D call, TRBD2, remains unverified against the DNA. TRBV21-1 has pseudogene status. CDR3 length: 14 amino acids. CDR3 loop: CASSMEQSTYEQYF. The CDR3 coding sequence is TGTGCCAGCAGCATGGAGCAGTCCACCTACGAGCAGTACTTC.

Note on this clone: A read error may account for a junction end that differs from germline. The chain is built from TRBV19 and TRBJ2-7; 12 bases map to TRBD1. Germline V gives CDR1 LNHDA, CDR2 SQIVND (reference sequence). The CDR3 loop spans 19 amino acids. The CDR3 nucleotides read TGTGCCAGTAGTCCCCGTCTCGGGACAGGGGGCCAACTCTCCCACGAGCAGTACTTC. Amino acid sequence: CASSPRLGTGGQLSHEQYF.

This chain uses TRBV28 with TRBJ1-4, with D maybe TRBD1 (6 bases). The CDR3 covers 15 residues. CDR1 MDHEN and CDR2 SYDVKM come from the germline V gene. Trimming removed 10 bases from V and 0 bases from J, with 15 bases in between. This chain's CDR3 is CAIGTTAATNEKLFF. The CDR3 DNA reads as TGTGCCATCGGGACAACGGCTGCAACTAATGAAAAACTGTTTTTT.

For this clone: At one end, the junction sequence differs from germline, possibly due to a read error. The chain is built from TRBV13 and TRBJ1-4; tentative D call: TRBD1 (6 bases). The CDR3 is made up of 17 amino acids. Germline V gene data show CDR1 as PRHDT and CDR2 as FYEKMQ (reference sequence). The CDR3 sequence: CASSLRQAKLQNVKLFF. The DNA of the CDR3 is TGTGCCAGCAGCTTAAGACAGGCTAAGCTCCAGAATGTAAAACTGTTTTTT. Looking up the rest from reference TRBV13 and TRBJ1-4 gives the full variable domain: AAGVIQSPRHLIKEKRETATLKCYPIPRHDTVYWYQQGPGQDPQFLISFYEKMQSDKGSIPDRFSAQQFSDYHSELNMSSLELGDSALYFCASSLRQAKLQNVKLFFGSGTQLSVL.

This chain links TRBV6-6 with TRBJ1-2, with D maybe TRBD1 (5 bases). Trimming stripped 3 bases from V and 4 bases from J, with 18 bases between. Germline CDR1 MNHNY, CDR2 SVGAGI (reference sequence). The CDR3 runs 16 residues. In DNA, the CDR3 is TGTGCCAGCAGTTATCAGGGATTTCTTCCCCGCTATGGCTACACCTTC. Translating gives CASSYQGFLPRYGYTF.

This chain links TRBV5-1 with TRBJ1-2, with 9 bases fitting TRBD1. CDR1 and CDR2 from the germline V gene are SGHRS and YFSETQ. With 4 bases clipped from V and 0 bases from J, the junction kept 10 bases outside the gene matches. The CDR3 sequence is 17 residues long. The CDR3 loop reads CASSQIQGASANYGYTF. CDR3 coding DNA: TGCGCCAGCAGCCAGATACAGGGGGCGAGTGCTAACTATGGCTACACCTTC.

This chain uses TRBV5-1 with TRBJ2-3, with 13 bases aligning to TRBD2. V shed 4 bases and J 1 base; nucleotides not matched to a gene: 6. The CDR3 totals 17 residues. CDR1 and CDR2 from the germline V gene are SGHRS and YFSETQ. The CDR3 DNA sequence: TGCGCCAGCAGCATACTCGGGACTAGCGGGGGCACAGATACGCAGTATTTT. It is translated as CASSILGTSGGTDTQYF. Based on the CDR3 plus reference TRBV5-1 and TRBJ2-3, the full variable domain is KAGVTQTPRYLIKTRGQQVTLSCSPISGHRSVSWYQQTPGQGLQFLFEYFSETQRNKGNFPGRFSGRQFSNSRSEMNVSTLELGDSALYLCASSILGTSGGTDTQYFGPGTRLTVL.

V and J are TRBV5-1 and TRBJ1-4; TRBD1 matches at 8 bases. Looked up from germline, CDR1 is SGHRS and CDR2 is YFSETQ. The CDR3 has 14 amino acids. The V and J ends lost 4 bases and 8 bases, in that order; junction bases with no gene match: 7. The CDR3 DNA sequence: TGCGCCAGCAGCAATGGACAGGGCAGAGAAAAACTGTTTTTT. Translated, it gives CASSNGQGREKLFF.

The chain recombines TRBV18 with TRBJ1-2; 10 nucleotides match TRBD1. CDR1 is KGHSH, CDR2 LQKENI, per germline. V lost 4 bases to trimming and J lost 3 bases; unmatched junction nucleotides: 5. This CDR3 contains 15 residues. The CDR3 loop reads CASSLRQGADYGYTF. The CDR3 DNA sequence: TGTGCCAGCTCACTCCGACAGGGGGCCGACTATGGCTACACCTTC.